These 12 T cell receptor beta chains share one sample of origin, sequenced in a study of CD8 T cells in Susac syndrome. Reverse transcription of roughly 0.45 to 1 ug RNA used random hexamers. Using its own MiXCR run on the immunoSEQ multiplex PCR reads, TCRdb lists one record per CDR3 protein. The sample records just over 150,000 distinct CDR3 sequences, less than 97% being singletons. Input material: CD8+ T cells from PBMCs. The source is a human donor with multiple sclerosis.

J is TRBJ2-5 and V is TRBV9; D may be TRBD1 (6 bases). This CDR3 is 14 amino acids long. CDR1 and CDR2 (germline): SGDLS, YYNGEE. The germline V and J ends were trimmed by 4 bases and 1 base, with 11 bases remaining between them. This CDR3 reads CASSPQDSQETQYF. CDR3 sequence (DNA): TGTGCCAGCAGCCCCCAGGACAGCCAAGAGACCCAGTACTTC.

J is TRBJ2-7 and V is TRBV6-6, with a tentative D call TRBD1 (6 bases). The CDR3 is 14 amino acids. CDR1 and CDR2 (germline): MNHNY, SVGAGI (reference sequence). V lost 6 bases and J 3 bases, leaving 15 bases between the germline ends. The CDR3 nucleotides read TGTGCCAGCAGACCACAGGGTCTCATCTACGAGCAGTACGTC. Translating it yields CASRPQGLIYEQYV.

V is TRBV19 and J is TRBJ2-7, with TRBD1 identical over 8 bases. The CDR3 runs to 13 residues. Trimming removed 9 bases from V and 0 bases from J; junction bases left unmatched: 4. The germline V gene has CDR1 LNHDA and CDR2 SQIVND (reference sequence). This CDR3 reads CASGQGPSYEQYF. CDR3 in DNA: TGTGCCAGCGGACAGGGCCCCTCCTACGAGCAGTACTTC.

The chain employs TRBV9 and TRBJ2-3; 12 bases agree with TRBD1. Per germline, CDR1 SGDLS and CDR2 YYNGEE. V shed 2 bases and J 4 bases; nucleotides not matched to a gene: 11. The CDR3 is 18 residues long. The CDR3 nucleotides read TGTGCCAGCAGCGTCCTACCGGGACAGGGGGCGCAGGCAGATACGCAGTATTTT. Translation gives CASSVLPGQGAQADTQYF.

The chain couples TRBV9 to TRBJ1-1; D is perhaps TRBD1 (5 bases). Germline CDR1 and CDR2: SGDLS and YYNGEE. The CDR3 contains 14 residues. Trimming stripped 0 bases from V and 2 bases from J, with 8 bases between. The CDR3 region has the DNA TGTGCCAGCAGCGTAGACAGGACTAACACTGAAGCTTTCTTT. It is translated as CASSVDRTNTEAFF.

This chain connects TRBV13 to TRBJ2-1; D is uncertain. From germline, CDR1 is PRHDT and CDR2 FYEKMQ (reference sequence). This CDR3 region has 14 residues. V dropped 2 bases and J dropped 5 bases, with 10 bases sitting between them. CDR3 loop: CASSLSPAHNEQFF. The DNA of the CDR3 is TGTGCCAGCAGCTTATCCCCCGCCCACAATGAGCAGTTCTTC.

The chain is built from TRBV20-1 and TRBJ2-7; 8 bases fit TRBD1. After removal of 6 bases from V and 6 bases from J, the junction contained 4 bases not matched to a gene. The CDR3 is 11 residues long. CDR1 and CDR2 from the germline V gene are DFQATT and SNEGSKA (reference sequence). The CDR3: CSARTGREQYF. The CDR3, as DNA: TGCAGTGCCAGGACAGGGCGCGAGCAGTACTTC.

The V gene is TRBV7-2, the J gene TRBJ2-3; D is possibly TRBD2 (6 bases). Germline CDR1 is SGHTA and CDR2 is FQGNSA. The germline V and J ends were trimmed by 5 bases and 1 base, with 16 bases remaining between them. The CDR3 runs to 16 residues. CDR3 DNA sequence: TGTGCCAGCAGCCCAAGTAGTCTAGCGCGCACAGATACGCAGTATTTT. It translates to CASSPSSLARTDTQYF.

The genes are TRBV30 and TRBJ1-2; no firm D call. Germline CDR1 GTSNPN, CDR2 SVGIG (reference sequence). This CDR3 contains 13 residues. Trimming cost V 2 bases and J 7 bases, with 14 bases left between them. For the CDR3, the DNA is TGTGCCTGGAGTACCATAGATCAGTCTGGCTACACCTTC. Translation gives CAWSTIDQSGYTF. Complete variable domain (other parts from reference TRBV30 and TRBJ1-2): SQTIHQWPATLVQPVGSPLSLECTVEGTSNPNLYWYRQAAGRGLQLLFYSVGIGQISSEVPQNLSASRPQDRQFILSSKKLLLSDSGFYLCAWSTIDQSGYTFGSGTRLTVV.

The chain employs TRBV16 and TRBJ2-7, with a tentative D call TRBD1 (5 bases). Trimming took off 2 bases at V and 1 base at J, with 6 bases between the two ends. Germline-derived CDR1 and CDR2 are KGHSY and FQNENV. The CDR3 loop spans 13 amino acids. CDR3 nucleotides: TGTGCCAGCAGCCAAACAGGTTCCTACGAGCAGTACGTC. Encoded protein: CASSQTGSYEQYV.

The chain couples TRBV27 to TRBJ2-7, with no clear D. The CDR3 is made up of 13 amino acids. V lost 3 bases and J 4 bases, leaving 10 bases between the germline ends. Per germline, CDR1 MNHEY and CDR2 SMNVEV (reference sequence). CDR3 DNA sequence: TGTGCCAGCAGTTTTGGCCAAGATTACGAGCAGTACGTC. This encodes CASSFGQDYEQYV.

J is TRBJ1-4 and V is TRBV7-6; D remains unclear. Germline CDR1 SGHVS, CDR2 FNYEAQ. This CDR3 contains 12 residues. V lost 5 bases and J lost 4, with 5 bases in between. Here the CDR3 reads CASSQINEKLFF. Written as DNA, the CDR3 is TGTGCCAGCAGCCAGATTAATGAAAAACTGTTTTTT.